A selection of T cell receptor beta chains follows, all from one sample in a study of T cells in Graves' hyperthyroidism and ophthalmopathy. MiXCR was run by TCRdb on the multiplex PCR reads, yielding one entry per CDR3 protein. The sample contains roughly 420,000 distinct CDR3 sequences, around 14% of which appear only once. Sample: blood. These TCRs come from a woman aged 18-30 years with Graves' hyperthyroidism. Both conserved end residues are part of each CDR3. The order of the fields is D gene, J gene, V gene, clone size, CDR3 DNA, CDR3 protein. The D gene is left open where the match is weak. Some rows have no size entry. The others give once, few or many, or a class for an expanded clone.

d_call: .
j_call: TRBJ2-3
v_call: TRBV2
clone_size: many
cdr3_nt: TGTGCCAGCCGCTCAGGGACAGATACGCAGTATTTT
cdr3_aa: CASRSGTDTQYF

d_call: .
j_call: TRBJ2-7
v_call: TRBV20-1
clone_size: many
cdr3_nt: TGCAGTGCTAGAGATTGGGGGGTAAGATCCTACGAGCAGTACTTC
cdr3_aa: CSARDWGVRSYEQYF

d_call: .
j_call: TRBJ2-3
v_call: TRBV5-1
clone_size: many
cdr3_nt: TGCGCCAGCAGCTTGTCTCCCCAGGGCACGAGCACAGATACGCAGTATTTT
cdr3_aa: CASSLSPQGTSTDTQYF

d_call: TRBD1
j_call: TRBJ2-3
v_call: TRBV29-1
clone_size: many
cdr3_nt: TGCAGCGTGGCCCCGACGAGGACAGGGAGGACAGATACGCAGTATTTT
cdr3_aa: CSVAPTRTGRTDTQYF

d_call: .
j_call: TRBJ2-1
v_call: TRBV3-1
clone_size: many
cdr3_nt: TGTGCCAGCAGCCAAGGGGGCGGCAATGAGCAGTTCTTC
cdr3_aa: CASSQGGGNEQFF

d_call: TRBD1
j_call: TRBJ1-2
v_call: TRBV5-1
clone_size: many
cdr3_nt: TGCGCCAGCAGCAGCGGACAGGGGACGAAGGTCTATGGCTACACCTTC
cdr3_aa: CASSSGQGTKVYGYTF

d_call: .
j_call: TRBJ2-7
v_call: TRBV7-6
clone_size: .
cdr3_nt: TGTGCCAGCAGCCCCCGCGGAAACTACGAGCAGTACTTC
cdr3_aa: CASSPRGNYEQYF

d_call: TRBD1
j_call: TRBJ2-2
v_call: TRBV2
clone_size: many
cdr3_nt: TGTGCCAGAGGCACCCGGACAGGGGGCACCGGGGAGCTGTTTTTT
cdr3_aa: CARGTRTGGTGELFF

d_call: TRBD2
j_call: TRBJ2-1
v_call: TRBV18
clone_size: .
cdr3_nt: TGTGCCAGCTCACCAATCCCTAGCGGGAGGCACAATGAGCAGTTCTTC
cdr3_aa: CASSPIPSGRHNEQFF

d_call: .
j_call: TRBJ2-3
v_call: TRBV3-1
clone_size: many
cdr3_nt: TGTGCCAGCAGCCTATACAGGGACCCAGATACGCAGTATTTT
cdr3_aa: CASSLYRDPDTQYF

d_call: .
j_call: TRBJ1-1
v_call: TRBV3-1
clone_size: many
cdr3_nt: TGTGCCAGCAGACGAAAGAGAAACACTGAAGCTTTCTTT
cdr3_aa: CASRRKRNTEAFF

d_call: .
j_call: TRBJ1-5
v_call: TRBV20-1
clone_size: few
cdr3_nt: TGCAGTGCTAGAGATTATCAGGGCAATCAGCCCCAGCATTTT
cdr3_aa: CSARDYQGNQPQHF

d_call: .
j_call: TRBJ2-3
v_call: TRBV12-3/TRBV12-4
clone_size: .
cdr3_nt: TGTGCCAGCAGTTTGGGGGCCCCAGATACGCAGTATTTT
cdr3_aa: CASSLGAPDTQYF

d_call: .
j_call: TRBJ2-1
v_call: TRBV11-3
clone_size: many
cdr3_nt: TGTGCCAGCAGCCTACAGGACTTAGTCCATGAGCAGTTCTTC
cdr3_aa: CASSLQDLVHEQFF

d_call: .
j_call: TRBJ1-1
v_call: TRBV7-2
clone_size: many
cdr3_nt: TGTGCCAGCAGCACCCCGGGACTAGCGGGCACTGAAGCTTTCTTT
cdr3_aa: CASSTPGLAGTEAFF

d_call: .
j_call: TRBJ2-7
v_call: TRBV18
clone_size: many
cdr3_nt: TGTGCCAGCTCCCCCGTATACGCTACCGAGCAGTACTTC
cdr3_aa: CASSPVYATEQYF

d_call: .
j_call: TRBJ1-3
v_call: TRBV7-8
clone_size: .
cdr3_nt: TGTGCCAGCAGCTTAGCGCTAAATCCCGCCCTTATAAGCTCTGGAAACACCATATATTTT
cdr3_aa: CASSLALNPALISSGNTIYF

d_call: TRBD2
j_call: TRBJ2-3
v_call: TRBV20-1
clone_size: few
cdr3_nt: TGCAGTGCTAAAGGACTAGCGGGGGGCACAGATACGCAGTATTTT
cdr3_aa: CSAKGLAGGTDTQYF

d_call: .
j_call: TRBJ2-1
v_call: TRBV3-1
clone_size: few
cdr3_nt: TGTGCCAGCAGCCCGCATTTACCCGGGAGCTCCTACAATGAGCAGTTCTTC
cdr3_aa: CASSPHLPGSSYNEQFF

d_call: .
j_call: TRBJ2-7
v_call: TRBV2
clone_size: many
cdr3_nt: TGTGCCAGCAGTGAAGCTAGGCTTTCCTACGAGCAGTACTTC
cdr3_aa: CASSEARLSYEQYF

d_call: TRBD2
j_call: TRBJ2-7
v_call: TRBV3-1
clone_size: once
cdr3_nt: TGTGCCAGCAGCCAACTCGGACTAGCGGGAGTACGCGAGCAGTACTTC
cdr3_aa: CASSQLGLAGVREQYF

d_call: .
j_call: TRBJ1-5
v_call: TRBV28
clone_size: few
cdr3_nt: TGTGCCAGCAGACGGACCCTGGGACAGCCCCAGCATTTT
cdr3_aa: CASRRTLGQPQHF

d_call: TRBD2
j_call: TRBJ2-1
v_call: TRBV19
clone_size: many
cdr3_nt: TGTGCCAGTAATTCAGCGGGGCACTCCTACAATGAGCAGTTCTTC
cdr3_aa: CASNSAGHSYNEQFF

d_call: .
j_call: TRBJ2-7
v_call: TRBV29-1
clone_size: .
cdr3_nt: TGCAGCGTTTCTGCAGGACCTTCCTACGAGCAGTACTTC
cdr3_aa: CSVSAGPSYEQYF

d_call: .
j_call: TRBJ2-4
v_call: TRBV6-2/TRBV6-3
clone_size: .
cdr3_nt: TGTGCCAGCAGTTACGATGCACTTAAAAACATTCAGTACTTC
cdr3_aa: CASSYDALKNIQYF

d_call: .
j_call: TRBJ1-4
v_call: TRBV6-6
clone_size: many
cdr3_nt: TGTGCCAGCAGTTACCTTTTTCCGGGCCAGCAGAATGAAAAACTGTTTTTT
cdr3_aa: CASSYLFPGQQNEKLFF

d_call: .
j_call: TRBJ1-2
v_call: TRBV29-1
clone_size: many
cdr3_nt: TGCAGCGTTTGGGACCCCCCTGAATATGGCTACACCTTC
cdr3_aa: CSVWDPPEYGYTF

d_call: .
j_call: TRBJ2-1
v_call: TRBV20-1
clone_size: many
cdr3_nt: TGCAGTGCTTGGACTCACAGCTCCTACAATGAGCAGTTCTTC
cdr3_aa: CSAWTHSSYNEQFF

d_call: .
j_call: TRBJ2-7
v_call: TRBV12-3/TRBV12-4
clone_size: few
cdr3_nt: TGTGCCAGCAGCAAAAAGGACAGCTCCTACGAGCAGTACTTC
cdr3_aa: CASSKKDSSYEQYF

d_call: TRBD1
j_call: TRBJ1-5
v_call: TRBV2
clone_size: .
cdr3_nt: TGTGCCAGCACCGATTCCTGGGGACAGGGCGGTCAGCCCCAGCATTTT
cdr3_aa: CASTDSWGQGGQPQHF

d_call: .
j_call: TRBJ2-3
v_call: TRBV9
clone_size: many
cdr3_nt: TGTGCCAGCAGCGTAGAGGCGTCCTCTAGCACAGATACGCAGTATTTT
cdr3_aa: CASSVEASSSTDTQYF

d_call: .
j_call: TRBJ2-6
v_call: TRBV20-1
clone_size: few
cdr3_nt: TGCAGTGCTGTACCAGACAGCTCTGGGGCCAACGTCCTGACTTTC
cdr3_aa: CSAVPDSSGANVLTF

d_call: .
j_call: TRBJ1-1
v_call: TRBV11-2
clone_size: .
cdr3_nt: TGTGCCAGCAGGCCGGGACCCAAGGGGACTGAAGCTTTCTTT
cdr3_aa: CASRPGPKGTEAFF

d_call: .
j_call: TRBJ1-1
v_call: TRBV5-1
clone_size: many
cdr3_nt: TGCGCCAGCACCGGTGTTGGGGGGCGTTTGGGCACTGAAGCTTTCTTT
cdr3_aa: CASTGVGGRLGTEAFF

d_call: .
j_call: TRBJ2-2
v_call: TRBV28
clone_size: many
cdr3_nt: TGTGCCAGCAGCTCCGAATTAGCGCTCTCTTTCACCGGGGAGCTGTTTTTT
cdr3_aa: CASSSELALSFTGELFF

d_call: TRBD1
j_call: TRBJ1-1
v_call: TRBV6-1
clone_size: many
cdr3_nt: TGTGCCAGCAGATTGACAGGGACGAACACTGAAGCTTTCTTT
cdr3_aa: CASRLTGTNTEAFF

d_call: .
j_call: TRBJ1-1
v_call: TRBV7-9
clone_size: many
cdr3_nt: TGTGCCAGCAGCCAAGGGGGGACAAACACTGAAGCTTTCTTT
cdr3_aa: CASSQGGTNTEAFF

d_call: TRBD2
j_call: TRBJ2-3
v_call: TRBV11-1
clone_size: many
cdr3_nt: TGTGCCAGCAGCTTAGATGTGGCGGGGGGGCTGGATACGCAGTATTTT
cdr3_aa: CASSLDVAGGLDTQYF

d_call: .
j_call: TRBJ2-7
v_call: TRBV27
clone_size: many
cdr3_nt: TGTGCCAGCAGTAGTCGCGGCGGGGCCCTATCCTACGAGCAGTACTTC
cdr3_aa: CASSSRGGALSYEQYF

d_call: .
j_call: TRBJ1-1
v_call: TRBV5-5
clone_size: many
cdr3_nt: TGTGCCAGCAGCTTGATGGGTTCTGAAGCTTTCTTT
cdr3_aa: CASSLMGSEAFF

d_call: .
j_call: TRBJ1-1
v_call: TRBV7-2
clone_size: few
cdr3_nt: TGTGCCAGCAGCTTAGCCCCCATGAACACTGAAGCTTTCTTT
cdr3_aa: CASSLAPMNTEAFF

d_call: .
j_call: TRBJ1-5
v_call: TRBV24-1
clone_size: many
cdr3_nt: TGTGCCACCAGTGAATCGGGAGGACTGAGCAATCAGCCCCAGCATTTT
cdr3_aa: CATSESGGLSNQPQHF

d_call: TRBD1
j_call: TRBJ2-3
v_call: TRBV24-1
clone_size: .
cdr3_nt: TGTGCCACCAGTGATTTGCGGGGACAGGGAGCTGATACGCAGTATTTT
cdr3_aa: CATSDLRGQGADTQYF

d_call: .
j_call: TRBJ2-2
v_call: TRBV29-1
clone_size: .
cdr3_nt: TGCAGCGTGGAGGGACAGACGAACACCGGGGAGCTGTTTTTT
cdr3_aa: CSVEGQTNTGELFF

d_call: TRBD2
j_call: TRBJ2-3
v_call: TRBV5-1
clone_size: many
cdr3_nt: TGCGCCAGCAGCTTGGCCCTAGCGGGGGATACGCAGTATTTT
cdr3_aa: CASSLALAGDTQYF

d_call: .
j_call: TRBJ1-4
v_call: TRBV5-1
clone_size: .
cdr3_nt: TGCGCCAGCAGCCAACAGGGCGCTAATGAAAAACTGTTTTTT
cdr3_aa: CASSQQGANEKLFF

d_call: TRBD1
j_call: TRBJ2-1
v_call: TRBV27
clone_size: few
cdr3_nt: TGTGCCAGCAGTTTACGGGACAGGGGGAAGAATGAGCAGTTCTTC
cdr3_aa: CASSLRDRGKNEQFF

d_call: .
j_call: TRBJ2-1
v_call: TRBV2
clone_size: many
cdr3_nt: TGTGCCAGCAGTGTTGGGACACACAATGAGCAGTTCTTC
cdr3_aa: CASSVGTHNEQFF

d_call: .
j_call: TRBJ1-1
v_call: TRBV12-3/TRBV12-4
clone_size: many
cdr3_nt: TGTGCCAGCAGTTTAGCGGGCCAGCAAAACACTGAAGCTTTCTTT
cdr3_aa: CASSLAGQQNTEAFF

d_call: TRBD1
j_call: TRBJ1-2
v_call: TRBV3-1
clone_size: few
cdr3_nt: TGTGCCAGCAGCCAGGAGGACAGGGGGCCCTCTTACACCTTC
cdr3_aa: CASSQEDRGPSYTF

d_call: .
j_call: TRBJ2-2
v_call: TRBV7-8
clone_size: .
cdr3_nt: TGTGCCAGCAGCTTATTCGGCGGGGTTGCCACCGGGGAGCTGTTTTTT
cdr3_aa: CASSLFGGVATGELFF

d_call: TRBD2
j_call: TRBJ2-1
v_call: TRBV19
clone_size: many
cdr3_nt: TGTGCCAGTAGTATGGAAGGACTAGCGGGTAATGAGCAGTTCTTC
cdr3_aa: CASSMEGLAGNEQFF